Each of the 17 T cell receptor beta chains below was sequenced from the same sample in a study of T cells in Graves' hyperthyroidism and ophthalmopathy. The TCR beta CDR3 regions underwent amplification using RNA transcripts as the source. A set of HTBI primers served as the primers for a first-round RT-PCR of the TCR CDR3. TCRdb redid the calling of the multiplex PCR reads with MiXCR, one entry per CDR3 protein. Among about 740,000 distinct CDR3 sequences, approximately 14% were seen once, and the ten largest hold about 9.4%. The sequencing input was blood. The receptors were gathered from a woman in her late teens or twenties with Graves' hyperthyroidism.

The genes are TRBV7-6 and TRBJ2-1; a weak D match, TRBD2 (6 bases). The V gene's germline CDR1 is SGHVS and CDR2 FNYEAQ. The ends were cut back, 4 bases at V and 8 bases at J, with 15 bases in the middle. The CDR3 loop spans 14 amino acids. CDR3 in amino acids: CASSWTTSMHEQFF. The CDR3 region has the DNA TGTGCCAGCAGCTGGACAACTAGCATGCATGAGCAGTTCTTC.

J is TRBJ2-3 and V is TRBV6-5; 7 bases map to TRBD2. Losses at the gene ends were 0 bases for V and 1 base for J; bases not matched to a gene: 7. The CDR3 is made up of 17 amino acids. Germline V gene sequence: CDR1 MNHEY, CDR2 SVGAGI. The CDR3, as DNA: TGTGCCAGCAGTTACTCAAGAAGCGGGATGGGCACAGATACGCAGTATTTT. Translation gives CASSYSRSGMGTDTQYF.

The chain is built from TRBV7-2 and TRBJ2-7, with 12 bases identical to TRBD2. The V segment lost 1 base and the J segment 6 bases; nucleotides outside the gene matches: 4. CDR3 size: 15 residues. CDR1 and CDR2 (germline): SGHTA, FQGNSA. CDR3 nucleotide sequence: TGTGCCAGCAGCTTAGGACTAGCGGGAGCCCCCGAGCAGTACTTC. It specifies CASSLGLAGAPEQYF.

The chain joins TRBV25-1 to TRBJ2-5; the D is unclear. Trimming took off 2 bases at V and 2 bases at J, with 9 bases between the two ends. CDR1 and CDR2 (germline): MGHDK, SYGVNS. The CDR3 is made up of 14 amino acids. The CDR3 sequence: CASSEIRQQETQYF. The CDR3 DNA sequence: TGTGCCAGCAGTGAAATTCGGCAGCAAGAGACCCAGTACTTC.

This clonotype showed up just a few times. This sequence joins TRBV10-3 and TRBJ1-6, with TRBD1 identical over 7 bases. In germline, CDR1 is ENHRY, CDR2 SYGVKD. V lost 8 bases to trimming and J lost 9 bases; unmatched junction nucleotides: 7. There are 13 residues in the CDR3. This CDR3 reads CAIAETGTSPLHF. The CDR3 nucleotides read TGTGCCATCGCGGAGACAGGGACTTCACCCCTCCACTTT.

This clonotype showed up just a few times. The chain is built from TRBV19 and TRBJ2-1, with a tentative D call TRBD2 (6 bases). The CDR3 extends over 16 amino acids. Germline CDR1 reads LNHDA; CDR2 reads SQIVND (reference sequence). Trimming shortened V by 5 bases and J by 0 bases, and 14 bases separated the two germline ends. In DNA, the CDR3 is TGTGCCAGTAGTCCCCGACGGGAGAGCTCCTACAATGAGCAGTTCTTC. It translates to CASSPRRESSYNEQFF.

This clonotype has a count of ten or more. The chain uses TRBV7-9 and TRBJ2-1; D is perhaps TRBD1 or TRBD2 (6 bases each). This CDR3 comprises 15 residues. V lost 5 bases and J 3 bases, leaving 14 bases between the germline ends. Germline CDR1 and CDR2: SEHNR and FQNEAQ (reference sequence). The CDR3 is CASSPSRGVYNEQFF. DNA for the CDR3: TGTGCCAGCAGCCCGAGTAGGGGGGTCTACAATGAGCAGTTCTTC.

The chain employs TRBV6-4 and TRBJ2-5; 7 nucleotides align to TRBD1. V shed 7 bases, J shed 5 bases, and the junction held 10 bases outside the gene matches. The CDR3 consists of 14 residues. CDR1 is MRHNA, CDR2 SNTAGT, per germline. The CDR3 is CASTTTGWGETQYF. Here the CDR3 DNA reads TGTGCCAGCACTACGACAGGGTGGGGCGAGACCCAGTACTTC.

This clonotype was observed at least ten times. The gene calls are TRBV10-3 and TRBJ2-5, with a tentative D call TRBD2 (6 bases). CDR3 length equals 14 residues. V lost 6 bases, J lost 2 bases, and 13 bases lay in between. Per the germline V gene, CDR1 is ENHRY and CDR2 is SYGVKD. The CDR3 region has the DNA TGTGCCATCAGGGATAGCGGAGGTCAAGAGACCCAGTACTTC. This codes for CAIRDSGGQETQYF.

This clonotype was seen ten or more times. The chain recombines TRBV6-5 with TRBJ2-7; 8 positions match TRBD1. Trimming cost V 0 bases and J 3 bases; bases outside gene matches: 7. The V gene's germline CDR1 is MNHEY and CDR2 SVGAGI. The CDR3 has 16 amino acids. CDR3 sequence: CASSYSTWDRRYEQYF. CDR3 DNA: TGTGCCAGCAGTTACTCGACGTGGGACAGGCGCTACGAGCAGTACTTC.

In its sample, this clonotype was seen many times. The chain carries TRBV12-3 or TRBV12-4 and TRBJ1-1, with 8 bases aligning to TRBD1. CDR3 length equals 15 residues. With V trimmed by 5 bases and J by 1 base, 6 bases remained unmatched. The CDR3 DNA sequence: TGTGCCAGCAGTCACCCCGGGACAGGGAACACTGAAGCTTTCTTT. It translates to CASSHPGTGNTEAFF.

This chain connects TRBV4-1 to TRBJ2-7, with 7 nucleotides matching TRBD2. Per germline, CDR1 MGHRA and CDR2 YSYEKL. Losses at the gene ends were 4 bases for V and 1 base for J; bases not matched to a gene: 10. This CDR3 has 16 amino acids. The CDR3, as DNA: TGCGCCAGCAGCCCGCAAGATCTCGGGGGGTCCTACGAGCAGTACTTC. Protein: CASSPQDLGGSYEQYF.

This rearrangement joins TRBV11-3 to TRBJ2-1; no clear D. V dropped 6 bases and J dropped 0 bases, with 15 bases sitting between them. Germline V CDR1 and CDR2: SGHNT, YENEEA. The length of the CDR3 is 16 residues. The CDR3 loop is CASSRVLSSSYNEQFF. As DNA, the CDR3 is TGTGCCAGCAGTCGGGTCCTCTCCAGCTCCTACAATGAGCAGTTCTTC. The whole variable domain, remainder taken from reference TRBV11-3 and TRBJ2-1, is EAGVVQSPRYKIIEKKQPVAFWCNPISGHNTLYWYLQNLGQGPELLIRYENEEAVDDSQLPKDRFSAERLKGVDSTLKIQPAELGDSAVYLCASSRVLSSSYNEQFFGPGTRLTVL.

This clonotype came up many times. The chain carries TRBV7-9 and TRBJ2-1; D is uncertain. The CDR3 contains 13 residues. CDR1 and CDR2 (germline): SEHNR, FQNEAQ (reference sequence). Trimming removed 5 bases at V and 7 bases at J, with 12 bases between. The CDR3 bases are TGTGCCAGCAGCATTGAGTGGGGTAATGAGCAGTTCTTC. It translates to CASSIEWGNEQFF.

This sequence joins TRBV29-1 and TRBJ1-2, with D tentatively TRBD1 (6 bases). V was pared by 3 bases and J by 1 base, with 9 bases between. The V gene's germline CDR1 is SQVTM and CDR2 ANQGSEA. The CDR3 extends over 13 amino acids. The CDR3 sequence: CSVESRGNYGYTF. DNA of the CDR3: TGCAGCGTTGAGAGCAGGGGTAACTATGGCTACACCTTC. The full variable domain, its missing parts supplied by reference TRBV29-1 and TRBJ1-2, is SAVISQKPSRDICQRGTSLTIQCQVDSQVTMMFWYRQQPGQSLTLIATANQGSEATYESGFVIDKFPISRPNLTFSTLTVSNMSPEDSSIYLCSVESRGNYGYTFGSGTRLTVV.

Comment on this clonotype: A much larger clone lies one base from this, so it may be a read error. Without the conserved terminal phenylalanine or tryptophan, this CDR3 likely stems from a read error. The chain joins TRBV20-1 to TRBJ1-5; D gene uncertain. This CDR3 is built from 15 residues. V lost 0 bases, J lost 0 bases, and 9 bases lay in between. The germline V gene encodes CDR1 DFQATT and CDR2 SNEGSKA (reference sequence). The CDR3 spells CSARDNAYSNQPQHL. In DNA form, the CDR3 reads TGCAGTGCTAGAGATAACGCTTATAGCAATCAGCCCCAGCATTTA.

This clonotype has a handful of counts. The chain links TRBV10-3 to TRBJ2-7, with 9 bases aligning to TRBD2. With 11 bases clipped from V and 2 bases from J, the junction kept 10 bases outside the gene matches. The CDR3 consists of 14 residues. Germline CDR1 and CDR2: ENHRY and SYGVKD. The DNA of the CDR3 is TGTGCCCTCGACCTTCTAGCGGGAACCTACGAGCAGTACTTC. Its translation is CALDLLAGTYEQYF.